This TCR beta chain was obtained from a study of cytomegalovirus exposure and HLA in healthy donors. Primers for the PCR totalled 60 Vbeta and 13 Jbeta. The assay was immunoSEQ multiplex PCR, and TCRdb's table has in-frame clones only and misses some. The table counts some 76,000 clones; about 2.4% lies in the top ten. The specimen was PBMCs. This clonotype was sampled from a female donor in good health and CMV-seropositive.

This chain's CDR3 is CASSRAGRAGYEQYF. For the CDR3, the DNA is TGCGCCAGCAGCAGGGCGGGACGGGCCGGTTACGAGCAGTACTTC. The chain links TRBV5-1 to TRBJ2-7; possible D gene TRBD2, 6 bases. This CDR3 region has 15 residues. Germline lookup yields CDR1 SGHRS and CDR2 YFSETQ. Trimming left V 4 bases short and J 4 bases short, with 18 bases between. The variable domain in full, completed from reference TRBV5-1 and TRBJ2-7, reads KAGVTQTPRYLIKTRGQQVTLSCSPISGHRSVSWYQQTPGQGLQFLFEYFSETQRNKGNFPGRFSGRQFSNSRSEMNVSTLELGDSALYLCASSRAGRAGYEQYFGPGTRLTVT.